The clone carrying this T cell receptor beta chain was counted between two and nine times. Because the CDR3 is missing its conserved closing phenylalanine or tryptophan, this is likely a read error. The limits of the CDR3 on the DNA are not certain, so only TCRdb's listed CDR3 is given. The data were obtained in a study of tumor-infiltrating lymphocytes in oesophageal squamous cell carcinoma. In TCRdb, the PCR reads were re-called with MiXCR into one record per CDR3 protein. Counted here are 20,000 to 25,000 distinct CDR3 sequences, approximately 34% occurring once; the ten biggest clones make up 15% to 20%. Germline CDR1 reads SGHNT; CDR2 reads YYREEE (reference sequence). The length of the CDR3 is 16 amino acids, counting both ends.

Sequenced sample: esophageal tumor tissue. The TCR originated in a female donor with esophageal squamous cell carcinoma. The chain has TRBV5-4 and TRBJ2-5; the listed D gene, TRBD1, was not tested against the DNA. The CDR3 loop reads CASTLDREVHGYTFGS.